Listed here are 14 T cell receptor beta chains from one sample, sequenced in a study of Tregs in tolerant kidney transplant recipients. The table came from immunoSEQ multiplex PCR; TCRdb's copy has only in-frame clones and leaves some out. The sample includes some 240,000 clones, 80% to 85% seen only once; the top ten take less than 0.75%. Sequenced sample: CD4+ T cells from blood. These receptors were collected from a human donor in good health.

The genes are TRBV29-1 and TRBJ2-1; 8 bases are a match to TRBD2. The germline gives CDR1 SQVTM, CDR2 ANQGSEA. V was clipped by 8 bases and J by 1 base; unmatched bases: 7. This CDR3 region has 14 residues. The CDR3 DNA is TGCAGCTCTCGGGAGGGCTATTCCTACAATGAGCAGTTCTTC. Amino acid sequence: CSSREGYSYNEQFF.

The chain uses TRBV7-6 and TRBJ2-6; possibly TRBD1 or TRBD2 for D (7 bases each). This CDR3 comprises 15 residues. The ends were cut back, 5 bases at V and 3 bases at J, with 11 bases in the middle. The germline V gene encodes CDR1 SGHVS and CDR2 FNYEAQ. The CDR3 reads CASSQGGYGANVLTF. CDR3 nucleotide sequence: TGTGCCAGCAGCCAGGGGGGGTATGGGGCCAACGTCCTGACTTTC.

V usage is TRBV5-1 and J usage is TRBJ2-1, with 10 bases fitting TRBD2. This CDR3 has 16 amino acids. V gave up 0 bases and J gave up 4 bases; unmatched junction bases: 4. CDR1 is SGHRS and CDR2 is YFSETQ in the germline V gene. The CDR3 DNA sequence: TGCGCCAGCAGCTTGGTTGGGACTAGCGTATACAATGAGCAGTTCTTC. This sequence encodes CASSLVGTSVYNEQFF. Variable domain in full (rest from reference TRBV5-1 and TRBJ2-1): KAGVTQTPRYLIKTRGQQVTLSCSPISGHRSVSWYQQTPGQGLQFLFEYFSETQRNKGNFPGRFSGRQFSNSRSEMNVSTLELGDSALYLCASSLVGTSVYNEQFFGPGTRLTVL.

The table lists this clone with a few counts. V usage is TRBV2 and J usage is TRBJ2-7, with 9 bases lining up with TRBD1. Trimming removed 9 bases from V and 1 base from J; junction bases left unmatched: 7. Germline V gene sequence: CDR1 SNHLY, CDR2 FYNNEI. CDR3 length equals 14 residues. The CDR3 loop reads CASKTDRGSYEQYF. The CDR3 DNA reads TGTGCCAGTAAAACGGACAGGGGATCCTACGAGCAGTACTTC.

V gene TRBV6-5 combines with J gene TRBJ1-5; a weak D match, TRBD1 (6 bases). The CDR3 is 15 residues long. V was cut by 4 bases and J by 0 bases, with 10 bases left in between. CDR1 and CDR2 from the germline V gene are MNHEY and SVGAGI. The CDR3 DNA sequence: TGTGCCAGCAGTTGGACAGAGTTTAGCAATCAGCCCCAGCATTTT. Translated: CASSWTEFSNQPQHF.

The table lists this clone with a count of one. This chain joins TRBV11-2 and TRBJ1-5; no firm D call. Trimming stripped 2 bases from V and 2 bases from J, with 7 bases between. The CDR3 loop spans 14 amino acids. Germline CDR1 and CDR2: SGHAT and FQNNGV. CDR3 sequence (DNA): TGTGCCAGCAGCTTACTCGATGGCAATCAGCCCCAGCATTTT. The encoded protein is CASSLLDGNQPQHF.

CDR3 DNA sequence: TGTGCCAGCAAGGGTCCCACAGATACGCAGTATTTT. Its translation: CASKGPTDTQYF. The rearrangement uses TRBV6-6 and TRBJ2-3; D is unresolved. Per germline, CDR1 MNHNY and CDR2 SVGAGI (reference sequence). The CDR3 consists of 12 residues. Deletions cut 7 bases from V and 2 bases from J, with 7 bases between.

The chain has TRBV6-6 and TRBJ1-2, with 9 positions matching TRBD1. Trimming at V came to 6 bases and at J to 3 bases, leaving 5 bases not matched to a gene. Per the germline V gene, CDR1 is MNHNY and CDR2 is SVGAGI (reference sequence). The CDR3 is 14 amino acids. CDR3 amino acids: CASRADRGYYGYTF. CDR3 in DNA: TGTGCCAGCAGGGCCGACAGGGGGTACTATGGCTACACCTTC.

The CDR3 region is CASSPQDRGRGEQYF. The CDR3 DNA reads TGTGCCAGCAGCCCCCAGGACAGGGGGCGCGGGGAGCAGTACTTC. The chain uses TRBV5-4 and TRBJ2-7; 11 bases map to TRBD1. Germline V gives CDR1 SGHNT, CDR2 YYREEE (reference sequence). The V gene end was trimmed by 4 bases and the J gene end by 7 bases; junction bases not matched to a gene: 10. The CDR3 is 15 residues long.

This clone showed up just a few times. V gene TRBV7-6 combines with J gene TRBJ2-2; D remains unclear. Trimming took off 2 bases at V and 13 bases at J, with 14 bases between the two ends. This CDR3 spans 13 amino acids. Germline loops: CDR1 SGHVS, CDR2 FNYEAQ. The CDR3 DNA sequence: TGTGCCAGCAGCTTATCTTTACCAGGAGCGCTGTTTTTT. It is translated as CASSLSLPGALFF.

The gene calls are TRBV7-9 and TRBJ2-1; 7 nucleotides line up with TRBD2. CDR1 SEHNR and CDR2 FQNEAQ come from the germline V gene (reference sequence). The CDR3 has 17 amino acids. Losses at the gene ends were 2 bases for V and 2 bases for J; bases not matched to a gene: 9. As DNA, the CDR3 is TGTGCCAGCAGCTTACCACGGCGACTAGCTCCCTACAATGAGCAGTTCTTC. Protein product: CASSLPRRLAPYNEQFF.

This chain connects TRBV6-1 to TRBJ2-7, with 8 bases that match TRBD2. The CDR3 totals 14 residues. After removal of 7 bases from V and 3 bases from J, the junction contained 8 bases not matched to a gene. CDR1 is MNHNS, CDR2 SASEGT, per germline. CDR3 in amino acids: CASTRPGGGYEQYF. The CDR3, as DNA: TGTGCCAGCACGAGGCCGGGAGGGGGCTACGAGCAGTACTTC.

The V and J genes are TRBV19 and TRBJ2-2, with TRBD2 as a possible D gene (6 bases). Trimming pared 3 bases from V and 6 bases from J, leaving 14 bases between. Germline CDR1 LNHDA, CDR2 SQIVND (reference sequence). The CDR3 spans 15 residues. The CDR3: CASSISGRVAGELFF. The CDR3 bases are TGTGCCAGTAGTATTTCCGGGAGAGTGGCCGGGGAGCTGTTTTTT.

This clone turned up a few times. DNA of the CDR3: TGCGCCAGCAGCACCGGGACTGGGATCGACTCTGGAAACACCATATATTTT. This sequence encodes CASSTGTGIDSGNTIYF. The rearrangement links TRBV4-1 to TRBJ1-3; perhaps TRBD1 as D (5 bases). The CDR3 runs 17 residues. With 5 bases removed from V and 0 bases from J, the gap between germline ends came to 17 bases. From germline, CDR1 is MGHRA and CDR2 YSYEKL.